The following is a T cell receptor beta chain sequence with its context. This specimen belongs to a study of control samples from healthy donors and cancer patients. Sequencing used immunoSEQ multiplex PCR; TCRdb keeps in-frame clones, though not all of them. In the table there are some 140,000 clones, roughly 92% of which are singletons. This CDR3 contains 15 residues. Germline V CDR1 and CDR2: LNHNV, YYDKDF (reference sequence). The V and J ends lost 2 bases and 0 bases respectively, with 9 bases between them. The chain is built from TRBV15 and TRBJ2-3; D ambiguous. Sequencing was carried out using blood. The TCR comes from a man in his thirties or forties in good health. The CDR3 is CATSRPTESTDTQYF. The CDR3 DNA sequence: TGTGCCACCAGCAGACCGACTGAAAGCACAGATACGCAGTATTTT.